These 5 T cell receptor beta chains were all obtained from the same sample, sequenced in a study of PD-1 blockade in classical Hodgkin lymphoma. Time point: cycle 4 day 1 (C4D1), after 6 weeks of nivolumab. Brentuximab vedotin exposure varied, and every patient relapsed after autologous stem cell transplantation. TCRdb's copy holds only in-frame clones and misses some; the assay was immunoSEQ multiplex PCR. The sample records roughly 100,000 clones, about nine tenths being singletons. Sequences were derived from peripheral blood mononuclear cells (PBMCs), sampled before the fourth cycle of nivolumab. Receptor source: a human donor with classical Hodgkin lymphoma.

The chain carries TRBV2 and TRBJ2-3; 8 bases map to TRBD1. The CDR3 loop spans 15 amino acids. Germline-derived CDR1 and CDR2 are SNHLY and FYNNEI. The J segment lost 6 bases and the V segment lost 0 bases, leaving 5 bases of the junction unmatched. The CDR3 here is CASSEAGRGPDTQYF. The CDR3 coding sequence is TGTGCCAGCAGTGAAGCGGGCAGGGGGCCTGATACGCAGTATTTT.

The CDR3 bases are TGTGCCTGGAATACAGGGGTTTATAGCAATCAGCCCCAGCATTTT. Translated: CAWNTGVYSNQPQHF. The chain couples TRBV30 to TRBJ1-5; 7 bases map to TRBD1. Trimming at V came to 4 bases and at J to 0 bases, leaving 6 bases not matched to a gene. CDR3 length equals 15 residues. Germline V gene sequence: CDR1 GTSNPN, CDR2 SVGIG (reference sequence).

CDR3 region: CASSPGLAGSGELFF. The DNA of the CDR3 is TGCGCCAGCAGCCCCGGACTAGCGGGATCAGGGGAGCTGTTTTTT. The V and J genes are TRBV5-1 and TRBJ2-2; TRBD2 matches 12 bases. CDR1 SGHRS and CDR2 YFSETQ come from the germline V gene. The CDR3 runs 15 residues. The V and J ends lost 4 bases and 8 bases, in that order; junction bases with no gene match: 6.

The chain is built from TRBV2 and TRBJ2-7, with D uncertain. Trimming stripped 7 bases from V and 2 bases from J, with 9 bases between. This CDR3 has 12 amino acids. Germline CDR1 and CDR2: SNHLY and FYNNEI. In DNA form, the CDR3 reads TGTGCCAGCAAGAGGCAGCCCTACGAGCAGTACTTC. Amino acid sequence: CASKRQPYEQYF.

The gene calls are TRBV15 and TRBJ1-1, with 10 nucleotides matching TRBD1. V dropped 6 bases and J dropped 4; count of bases not matched to a gene: 5. This CDR3 region has 14 residues. Germline CDR1 LNHNV, CDR2 YYDKDF (reference sequence). This CDR3 reads CATRPDRGTTEAFF. For the CDR3, the DNA is TGTGCCACCAGACCGGACAGGGGGACCACTGAAGCTTTCTTT.